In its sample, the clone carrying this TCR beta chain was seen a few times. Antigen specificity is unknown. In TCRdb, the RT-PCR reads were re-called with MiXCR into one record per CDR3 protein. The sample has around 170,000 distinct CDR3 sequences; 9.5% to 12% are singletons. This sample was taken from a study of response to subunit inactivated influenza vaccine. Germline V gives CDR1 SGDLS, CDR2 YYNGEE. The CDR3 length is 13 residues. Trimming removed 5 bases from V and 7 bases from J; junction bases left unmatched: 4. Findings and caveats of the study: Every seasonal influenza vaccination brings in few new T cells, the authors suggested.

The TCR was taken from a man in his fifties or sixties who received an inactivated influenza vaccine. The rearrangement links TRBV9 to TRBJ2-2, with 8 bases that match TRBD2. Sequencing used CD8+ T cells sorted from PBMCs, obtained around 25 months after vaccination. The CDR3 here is CASRAGAGGELFF. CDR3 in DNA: TGTGCCAGCAGAGCGGGAGCTGGCGGGGAGCTGTTTTTT.